The 5 T cell receptor beta chains given below trace back to one sample, sequenced in a study of identical twins (dated by TCRdb to the mid-2010s). The protocol used for the library was 5' RACE. The instrument was an Illumina HiSeq 2000. Through fastp at Q25 and MiXCR, TCRdb rebuilt clones from the public reads, retaining in-frame beta chains. Each CDR3 protein appears once, grouped with its most common genes and DNA. For this sample there are some 570,000 distinct CDR3 sequences; 20% to 25% appear just once. The top ten constitute approximately 0.48% of the sample. This sample was also put to use in a study of yellow fever vaccine responses in identical twins.

The sample comprised CD4+ T cells sorted from blood. These receptors all stem from a woman aged 18-29 years in good health.

The chain employs TRBV5-5 and TRBJ2-3, with D unclear. Per germline, CDR1 SGHKS and CDR2 YYEKEE (reference sequence). V shed 5 bases and J shed 1 base, with 14 bases lying between them. The CDR3 is made up of 15 amino acids. Here the CDR3 DNA reads TGTGCCAGCAGTTTCGGCCCCGGTGGCACAGATACGCAGTATTTT. Protein: CASSFGPGGTDTQYF.

This clonotype has more than one count but fewer than ten. This rearrangement joins TRBV6-5 to TRBJ2-7, with D perhaps TRBD1 (7 bases). Between the trimmed V and J ends, which lost 4 bases and 3 bases, there was a span of 16 bases. CDR3 length: 15 amino acids. Germline V lookup: CDR1 MNHEY, CDR2 SVGAGI. CDR3 residues: CASSSGGQPHYEQYV. The CDR3 coding sequence is TGTGCCAGCAGTTCCGGGGGACAGCCCCACTACGAGCAGTACGTC.

This chain links TRBV12-3 or TRBV12-4 with TRBJ2-1; perhaps TRBD2 as D (5 bases). The CDR3 has 12 residues. The V end lost 6 bases, the J end lost 8 bases, and 11 bases lay between the germline ends. The CDR3 DNA is TGTGCCAGCAGGAGGACTGGGGATGAGCAGTTCTTC. Residues: CASRRTGDEQFF.

This clonotype came up a few times. This chain uses TRBV5-1 with TRBJ1-5; D gene ambiguous. Germline CDR1 and CDR2: SGHRS and YFSETQ. This CDR3 has 13 amino acids. The V end was cut by 0 bases, the J end by 7 bases, with 8 bases between. The CDR3 coding sequence is TGCGCCAGCAGCTTGGAGTCTGGGCAGCCCCAGCATTTT. Its protein product is CASSLESGQPQHF.

This rearrangement joins TRBV20-1 to TRBJ2-3, with D uncertain. The germline V and J ends were trimmed by 0 bases and 3 bases, with 7 bases remaining between them. The CDR3 is 13 amino acids. Germline V CDR1 and CDR2: DFQATT, SNEGSKA (reference sequence). The CDR3 DNA is TGCAGTGCTAGAGATCTACTTACAGATACGCAGTATTTT. Residues: CSARDLLTDTQYF.